This T cell receptor beta chain originates from a study of cytomegalovirus exposure and HLA in healthy donors. Study-wide findings and caveats: Sequencing depth across donors, presence/absence analyses assumed, was roughly uniform.

Germline loops: CDR1 MDHEN, CDR2 SYDVKM. This CDR3 has 15 residues. V shed 2 bases, J shed 7 bases, and the junction held 3 bases outside the gene matches. PCR was performed using 60 Vbeta and 13 Jbeta primers. TCRdb keeps only in-frame clones here, not all; method: immunoSEQ multiplex PCR. Of around 90,000 clones in the sample, roughly 60% were seen once. Likely unrecorded immune exposures existed in these nominally healthy donors. To note about this clone: The antigen is undetermined.

The receptor's source is a woman in her thirties in good health and CMV-seropositive. The sequenced sample was PBMCs. The chain joins TRBV28 to TRBJ1-4; TRBD1 aligns across 11 bases. The CDR3 coding sequence is TGTGCCAGCAGTTTACCCGGGACAGGGGGTGAAAAACTGTTTTTT. This gives the protein CASSLPGTGGEKLFF.